This T cell receptor (beta chain) was captured in a study of T cell responses to AZD1222 COVID-19 vaccine. In the case of this clone: Its antigen is as yet unknown.

The protocol was immunoSEQ multiplex PCR, while the TCRdb copy is restricted to in-frame clones and leaves out a portion. The sample carries tens of thousands of clones, around 90% recorded once. Whole-study findings and limits: With dominance at 160-218 and 743-854, vaccine-associated CD4 TCRs spanned spike. Breadth and depth of Spike-specific TCRs rose after two AZD1222 doses. A mostly white British donor set with more females was recruited, and clonal diversity was possibly underestimated. Baseline seropositivity characterized only 5 to 7 AZD1222 recipients.

The CDR3 is 14 residues long. Germline V gene sequence: CDR1 DFQATT, CDR2 SNEGSKA (reference sequence). V lost 3 bases, J lost 4 bases, and 7 bases stayed unmatched. The sequence was obtained from an adult who received the AZD1222 COVID-19 vaccine. The rearrangement joins TRBV20-1 to TRBJ2-3, with TRBD2 matching 7 bases. Material: peripheral blood, obtained 28 days after the second AZD1222 dose. The CDR3: CSASDPGGPDTQYF. The CDR3 DNA is TGCAGTGCTAGTGATCCGGGGGGACCAGATACGCAGTATTTT.